This T cell receptor beta chain derives from a study of blood T cells in healthy people across ages. In the study overall: Per two T cells, template switching captured roughly one barcoded beta molecule.

A second PCR, run for about 6 to 11 cycles, used a sample-barcoded 5' primer plus a J-beta primer mix. Each CDR3 protein is one row after TCRdb ran MiXCR on the 5' RACE reads. The table lists fewer than 900,000 distinct CDR3 sequences, around 34% of them singletons. Regarding the study as a whole: Diversity was estimated from one million T cells, and these estimates were considered underestimates.

Notes on this clonotype: The antigen is not known.

This CDR3 comprises 13 residues. Germline CDR1 reads MNHEY; CDR2 reads SVGAGI. Between the trimmed V and J ends, which lost 6 bases and 5 bases, there was a span of 11 bases. The chain links TRBV6-5 to TRBJ2-1, with a possible D match to TRBD1 (6 bases). Source material: blood. This sequence was found in a man aged 18 to 29 in good health. The CDR3 reads CASRIDRNNEQFF. CDR3 bases: TGTGCCAGCAGAATCGACAGGAACAATGAGCAGTTCTTC.